Presented here are 8 T cell receptor beta chains from one specimen sequenced in a study of molecular identifiers for immune sequencing clone quantification. TCRdb re-called the PCR reads with MiXCR, one entry per CDR3 protein. The table records roughly 630,000 distinct CDR3 sequences, around 25% of them present only once. Sequencing input: naive CD8+ T cells from blood, with Jurkat cell RNA spiked in. Noted subset: FACS-sorted CD8+CD4-CCR7+CD45RA+ naive T cells. The receptors originated from a human donor in good health. Some libraries in this study had Jurkat cell RNA spiked in.

This clonotype occurred a few times. The chain combines TRBV4-3 with TRBJ2-1, with 7 nucleotides matching TRBD2. CDR3 length: 16 amino acids. The germline V gene has CDR1 LGHNA and CDR2 YSLEER. Trimming removed 0 bases from V and 6 bases from J; junction bases left unmatched: 8. The CDR3 here is CASSQDRGGPLNEQFF. Written as DNA, the CDR3 is TGCGCCAGCAGCCAAGACCGGGGAGGGCCCCTCAATGAGCAGTTCTTC.

This clonotype showed up many times. V gene TRBV5-4 combines with J gene TRBJ2-5; no reliable D call. Trimming took off 1 base at V and 4 bases at J, with 11 bases between the two ends. CDR1 is SGHNT and CDR2 is YYREEE in the germline V gene (reference sequence). CDR3 length equals 14 residues. CDR3 residues: CASSLKIATETQYF. The CDR3 DNA is TGTGCCAGCAGCTTGAAAATAGCAACAGAGACCCAGTACTTC.

This clonotype was recorded many times. V usage is TRBV4-1 and J usage is TRBJ2-3; D is possibly TRBD1 (5 bases). The CDR3 sequence is 16 residues long. V was pared by 0 bases and J by 3 bases, with 13 bases between. CDR1 is MGHRA, CDR2 YSYEKL, per germline. The CDR3 loop reads CASSQEWAGWTDTQYF. As DNA, the CDR3 is TGCGCCAGCAGCCAAGAATGGGCAGGGTGGACAGATACGCAGTATTTT.

This clonotype appeared a few times. The rearrangement links TRBV6-5 to TRBJ2-7; possible D gene TRBD2, 6 bases. The CDR3 has 14 amino acids. With 0 bases removed from V and 3 bases from J, the gap between germline ends came to 9 bases. Germline-derived CDR1 and CDR2 are MNHEY and SVGAGI. The CDR3 loop is CASSYSGTDYEQYF. The CDR3 region has the DNA TGTGCCAGCAGTTACTCTGGGACTGACTACGAGCAGTACTTC.

This clonotype was seen repeatedly, ten times or more. The rearrangement joins TRBV4-3 to TRBJ2-7; D assignment may be TRBD1 or TRBD2 (5 bases each). CDR1 is LGHNA, CDR2 YSLEER, per germline. CDR3 length: 13 amino acids. V was cut by 5 bases and J by 6 bases, with 14 bases left in between. The CDR3 loop is CASSSTRGGEQYF. In DNA form, the CDR3 reads TGCGCCAGCAGCTCAACACGTGGGGGCGAGCAGTACTTC.

The J gene is TRBJ2-2, the V gene TRBV19; unclear D gene. This CDR3 is 16 amino acids long. Germline loops: CDR1 LNHDA, CDR2 SQIVND (reference sequence). Trimming removed 0 bases at V and 3 bases at J, with 11 bases between. In DNA, the CDR3 is TGTGCCAGTAGTATAGATCCGAGGCAGTACACCGGGGAGCTGTTTTTT. Translated, it gives CASSIDPRQYTGELFF. Full variable domain (remainder filled in from reference TRBV19 and TRBJ2-2): DGGITQSPKYLFRKEGQNVTLSCEQNLNHDAMYWYRQDPGQGLRLIYYSQIVNDFQKGDIAEGYSVSREKKESFPLTVTSAQKNPTAFYLCASSIDPRQYTGELFFGEGSRLTVL.

This clonotype was seen ten or more times. This chain uses TRBV7-9 with TRBJ2-7; D unresolved. V lost 3 bases to trimming and J lost 2 bases, with 11 bases between them. The CDR3 consists of 14 residues. Germline CDR1 is SEHNR and CDR2 is FQNEAQ (reference sequence). The CDR3 here is CASSFAGSTYEQYF. The CDR3 region has the DNA TGTGCCAGCAGCTTCGCCGGGTCCACCTACGAGCAGTACTTC.

This clonotype was seen a few times. This chain's CDR3 is CASSQTYSPGDEQFF. In nucleotides, the CDR3 is TGCGCCAGCAGCCAGACCTACTCCCCGGGGGATGAGCAGTTCTTC. This chain uses TRBV4-1 with TRBJ2-1; TRBD2 is a possible D gene (6 bases). The CDR3 runs to 15 residues. V was trimmed by 3 bases and J by 8 bases, leaving 17 bases between them. Germline V gives CDR1 MGHRA, CDR2 YSYEKL.